These 6 T cell receptor beta chains originate from one sample sequenced in a study of cytomegalovirus exposure and HLA in healthy donors (dated by TCRdb to 2015 to 2018). Libraries were made using the immunoSEQ multiplex PCR assay. For the multiplex PCR, a mixture combining 60 forward primers for TCR Vbeta segments and 13 reverse primers for TCR Jbeta segments was used. TCRdb mirrors the immuneACCESS table, restricted to in-frame sequences. Some clones are absent from its copies; in checked studies, under half trace to an unresolved V gene, and the reason for the others is unknown. For this sample there are 140,000 to 150,000 clones; roughly 78% appear just once. The ten largest clonotypes hold about 2.9% of the sample. Sequencing was carried out using PBMCs. These receptors were obtained from a female donor in good health and CMV-seronegative.

This clone was detected only once. This sequence joins TRBV27 and TRBJ2-1; a weak D match, TRBD1 (6 bases). Germline CDR1 MNHEY, CDR2 SMNVEV (reference sequence). CDR3 length equals 14 residues. Trimming took 4 bases from V and 4 from J, leaving 11 bases between them. For the CDR3, the DNA is TGTGCCAGCAGTTCTCACACAGGGTACAATGAGCAGTTCTTC. Its translation: CASSSHTGYNEQFF.

This clone was seen a few times. The chain carries TRBV29-1 and TRBJ1-1, with D hard to call. The CDR3 totals 10 residues. V was clipped by 6 bases and J by 0 bases, with 2 bases between them. The germline V gene encodes CDR1 SQVTM and CDR2 ANQGSEA. The CDR3 DNA is TGCAGCGTCATGAACACTGAAGCTTTCTTT. It is translated as CSVMNTEAFF.

This clone showed up just a few times. The DNA is left out, because the CDR3 cannot be placed on it with certainty; the CDR3 is given as TCRdb lists it. V gene TRBV4-1 combines with J gene TRBJ2-3; the DNA was not used to check the table's D call, TRBD1. Germline lookup yields CDR1 MGHRA and CDR2 YSYEKL. The CDR3 is 16 amino acids long, termini counted. The CDR3 spells CASSLGTGQSTDTQYF.

The genes are TRBV6-6 and TRBJ2-2; 9 nucleotides agree with TRBD1. V lost 2 bases and J lost 5; bases outside the gene matches: 6. CDR3 length: 16 amino acids. Germline V gene sequence: CDR1 MNHNY, CDR2 SVGAGI (reference sequence). The CDR3 loop is CASSYPRQGGTGELFF. The CDR3 DNA reads TGTGCCAGCAGTTACCCCCGACAGGGGGGGACCGGGGAGCTGTTTTTT.

The table lists this clone with a few counts. This sequence joins TRBV5-6 and TRBJ1-2; no reliable D call. This CDR3 spans 13 amino acids. CDR1 is SGHDT and CDR2 is YYEEEE in the germline V gene. V lost 4 bases and J 4 bases, leaving 11 bases between the germline ends. CDR3 DNA sequence: TGTGCCAGCAGCCCGGGATCGATCTATGGCTACACCTTC. Residues: CASSPGSIYGYTF.

This clone was seen a single time. V usage is TRBV2 and J usage is TRBJ1-4; D possibly corresponds to TRBD1 (5 bases). Germline loops: CDR1 SNHLY, CDR2 FYNNEI. Trimming removed 7 bases from V and 6 bases from J, with 15 bases in between. The CDR3 has 14 amino acids. CDR3 DNA: TGTGCCAGCACCCGGGGGACGACATATGAAAAACTGTTTTTT. Amino acid sequence: CASTRGTTYEKLFF.